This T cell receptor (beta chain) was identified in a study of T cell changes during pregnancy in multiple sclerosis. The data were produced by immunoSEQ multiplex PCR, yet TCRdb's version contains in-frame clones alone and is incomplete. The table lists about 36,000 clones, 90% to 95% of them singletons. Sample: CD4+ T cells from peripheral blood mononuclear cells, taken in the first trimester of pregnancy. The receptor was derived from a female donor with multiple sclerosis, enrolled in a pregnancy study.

The CDR3 nucleotides read TGTGCCAGCTCACCTCCACAGGGCAGCACAGATACGCAGTATTTT. It translates to CASSPPQGSTDTQYF. The chain employs TRBV18 and TRBJ2-3; a weak D match, TRBD1 (6 bases). V was pared by 3 bases and J by 0 bases, with 10 bases between. The CDR3 extends over 15 amino acids. Per germline, CDR1 KGHSH and CDR2 LQKENI.